This T cell receptor (beta chain) was recorded in a study of cytomegalovirus exposure and HLA in healthy donors. Study background: Earlier work reported 117 million unique TCR beta sequences from 150 million to 200 million T cells.

CDR1 and CDR2 from the germline V gene are SGHNT and YYREEE (reference sequence). This CDR3 contains 16 residues. Trimming shortened V by 1 base and J by 8 bases, and 19 bases separated the two germline ends. As for this clone: What it recognizes is unknown.

Use of 60 Vbeta and 13 Jbeta primers characterized the PCR. Profiling relied on immunoSEQ multiplex PCR, and the TCRdb table lists in-frame clones only, not all of them. Of around 88,000 clones in the sample, around 72% were seen once. General study points: Listed as cytomegalovirus-associated were 150 to 200 TCR beta chains. A prior analysis recorded that most TCR beta V segments were productive about 87% or about 30% of the time.

The V call is TRBV5-4, the J call TRBJ2-4; a weak D match, TRBD2 (5 bases). The sequenced material came from PBMCs. This TCR derives from a male donor in good health and CMV-seronegative. CDR3 loop: CASSLLSTSGWDIQYF. In DNA form, the CDR3 reads TGTGCCAGCAGCTTGCTGTCTACGTCGGGATGGGACATTCAGTACTTC.